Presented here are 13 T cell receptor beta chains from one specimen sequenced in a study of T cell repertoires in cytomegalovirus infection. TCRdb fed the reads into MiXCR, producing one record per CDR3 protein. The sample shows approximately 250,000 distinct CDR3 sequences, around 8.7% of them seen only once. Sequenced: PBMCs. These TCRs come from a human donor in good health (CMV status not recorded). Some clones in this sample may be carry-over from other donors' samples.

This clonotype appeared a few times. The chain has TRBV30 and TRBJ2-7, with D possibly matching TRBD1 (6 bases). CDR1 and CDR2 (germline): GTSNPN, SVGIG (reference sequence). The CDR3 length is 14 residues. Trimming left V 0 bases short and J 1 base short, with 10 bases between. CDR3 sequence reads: CAWSVGGRSYEQYF. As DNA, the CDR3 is TGTGCCTGGAGTGTAGGGGGTCGATCCTACGAGCAGTACTTC.

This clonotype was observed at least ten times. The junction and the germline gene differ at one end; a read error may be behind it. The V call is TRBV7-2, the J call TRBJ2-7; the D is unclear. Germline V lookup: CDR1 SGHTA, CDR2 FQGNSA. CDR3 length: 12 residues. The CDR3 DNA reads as TGTGCCAGCAGCTTTGGTAAAGGCCTCCTGAATTTC. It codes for CASSFGKGLLNF.

The CDR3 is CASSPVTGQNQPQHF. The CDR3, as DNA: TGTGCCAGCAGTCCTGTGACAGGCCAAAATCAGCCCCAGCATTTT. This sequence joins TRBV28 and TRBJ1-5; weak D call: TRBD1 (6 bases). The germline gives CDR1 MDHEN, CDR2 SYDVKM. V dropped 5 bases and J dropped 4 bases, with 15 bases sitting between them. The CDR3 runs 15 residues.

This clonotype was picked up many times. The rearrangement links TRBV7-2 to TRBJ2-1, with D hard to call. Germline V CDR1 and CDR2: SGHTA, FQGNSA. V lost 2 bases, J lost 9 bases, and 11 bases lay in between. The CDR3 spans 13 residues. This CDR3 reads CASSLRQVGEQFF. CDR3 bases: TGTGCCAGCAGCTTAAGGCAGGTTGGTGAGCAGTTCTTC.

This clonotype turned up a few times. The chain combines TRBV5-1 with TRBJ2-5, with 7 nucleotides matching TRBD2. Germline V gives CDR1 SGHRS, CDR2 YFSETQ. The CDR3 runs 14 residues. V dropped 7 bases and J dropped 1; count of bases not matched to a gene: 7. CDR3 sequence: CASQRDGGQETQYF. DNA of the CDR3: TGCGCCAGCCAGCGGGACGGGGGCCAAGAGACCCAGTACTTC.

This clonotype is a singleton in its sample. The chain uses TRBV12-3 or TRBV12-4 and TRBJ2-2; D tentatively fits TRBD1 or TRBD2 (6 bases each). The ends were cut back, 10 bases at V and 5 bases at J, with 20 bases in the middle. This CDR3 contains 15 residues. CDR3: CANFQGLASTGELFF. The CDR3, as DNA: TGTGCCAACTTCCAGGGGCTAGCGAGTACCGGGGAGCTGTTTTTT.

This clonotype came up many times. For the CDR3, the DNA is TGTGCCAGCAGCTTAGAGTGGAACAACTATGGCTACACCTTC. It translates to CASSLEWNNYGYTF. The chain joins TRBV7-2 to TRBJ1-2, with unresolved D. CDR1 and CDR2 from the germline V gene are SGHTA and FQGNSA. V was shortened by 1 base and J by 2 bases, with 8 bases between the two germline ends. CDR3 size: 14 residues.

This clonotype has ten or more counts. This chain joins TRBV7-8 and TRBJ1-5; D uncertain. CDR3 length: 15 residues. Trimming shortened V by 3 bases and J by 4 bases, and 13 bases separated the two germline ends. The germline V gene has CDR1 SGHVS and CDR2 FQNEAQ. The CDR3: CASSLGSLGNQPQHF. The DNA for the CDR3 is TGTGCCAGCAGCTTGGGGAGTCTGGGGAATCAGCCCCAGCATTTT.

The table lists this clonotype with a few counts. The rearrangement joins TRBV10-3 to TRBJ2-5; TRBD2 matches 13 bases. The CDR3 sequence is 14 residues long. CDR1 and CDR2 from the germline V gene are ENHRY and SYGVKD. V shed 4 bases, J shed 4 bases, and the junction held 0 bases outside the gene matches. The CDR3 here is CAISGLAGGETQYF. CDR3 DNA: TGTGCCATCAGTGGACTAGCGGGAGGAGAGACCCAGTACTTC.

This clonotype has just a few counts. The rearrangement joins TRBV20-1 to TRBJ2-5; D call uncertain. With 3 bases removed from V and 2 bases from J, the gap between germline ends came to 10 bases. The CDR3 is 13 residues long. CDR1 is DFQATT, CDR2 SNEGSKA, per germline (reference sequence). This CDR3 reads CSASAGWQETQYF. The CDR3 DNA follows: TGCAGTGCTAGTGCTGGATGGCAAGAGACCCAGTACTTC.

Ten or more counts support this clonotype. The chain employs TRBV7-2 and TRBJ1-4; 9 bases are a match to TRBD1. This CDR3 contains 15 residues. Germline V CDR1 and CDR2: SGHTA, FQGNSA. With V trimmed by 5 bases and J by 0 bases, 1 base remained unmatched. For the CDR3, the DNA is TGTGCCAGCAGCCGACAGGGGGCAACTAATGAAAAACTGTTTTTT. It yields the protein CASSRQGATNEKLFF.

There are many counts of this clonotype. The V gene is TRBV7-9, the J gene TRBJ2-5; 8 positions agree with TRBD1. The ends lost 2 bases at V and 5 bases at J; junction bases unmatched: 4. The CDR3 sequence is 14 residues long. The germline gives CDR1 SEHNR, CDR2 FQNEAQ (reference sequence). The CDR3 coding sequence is TGTGCCAGCAGCTTAAACAGGGGGTATGAGACCCAGTACTTC. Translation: CASSLNRGYETQYF.

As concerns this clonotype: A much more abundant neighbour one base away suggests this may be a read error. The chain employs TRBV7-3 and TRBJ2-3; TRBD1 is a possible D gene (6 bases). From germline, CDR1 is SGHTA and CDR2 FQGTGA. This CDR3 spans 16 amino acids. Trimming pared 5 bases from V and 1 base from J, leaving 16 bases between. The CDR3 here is CASSPGTRAGTDTQYF. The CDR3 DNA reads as TGTGCCAGCAGCCCCGGGACAAGGGCGGGCACAGATACGCAGTATTTT. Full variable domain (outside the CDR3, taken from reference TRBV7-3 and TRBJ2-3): GAGVSQTPSNKVTEKGKYVELRCDPISGHTALYWYRQSLGQGPEFLIYFQGTGAADDSGLPNDRFFAVRPEGSVSTLKIQRTERGDSAVYLCASSPGTRAGTDTQYFGPGTRLTVL.